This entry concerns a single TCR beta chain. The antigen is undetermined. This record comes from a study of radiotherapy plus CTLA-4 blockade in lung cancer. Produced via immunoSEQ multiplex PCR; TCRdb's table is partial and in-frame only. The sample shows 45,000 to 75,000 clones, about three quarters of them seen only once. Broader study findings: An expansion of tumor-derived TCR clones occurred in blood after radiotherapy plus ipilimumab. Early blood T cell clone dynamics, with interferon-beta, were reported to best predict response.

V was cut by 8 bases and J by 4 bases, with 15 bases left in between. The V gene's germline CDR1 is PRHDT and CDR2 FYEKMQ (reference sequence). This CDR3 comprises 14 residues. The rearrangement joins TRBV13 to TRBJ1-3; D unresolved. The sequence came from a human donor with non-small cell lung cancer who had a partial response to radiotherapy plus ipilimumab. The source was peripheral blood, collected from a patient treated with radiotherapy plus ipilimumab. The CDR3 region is CASGREDSGNTIYF. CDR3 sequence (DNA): TGTGCCAGCGGTCGGGAGGACTCCGGAAACACCATATATTTT.